This T cell receptor (beta chain) emerged from a study of blood T cell repertoires in COVID-19. Background on the study: Samples came from the United States, Italy and Spain, spanning acute and convalescent COVID-19.

Clones were sequenced by immunoSEQ multiplex PCR, and TCRdb holds only the in-frame ones, with some missing. The sample records approximately 200,000 clones, about 86% being singletons. Assignments of participants to cohorts depended upon their own reported clinical history. Per the germline V gene, CDR1 is LGHDT and CDR2 is YNNKEL (reference sequence). The ends lost 4 bases at V and 0 bases at J; junction bases unmatched: 8. The CDR3 extends over 16 amino acids. This receptor was taken from a woman in her forties with acute COVID-19. The genes are TRBV3-1 (or the pseudogene TRBV3-2) and TRBJ2-7, with TRBD1 identical over 8 bases. The sample comprised PBMCs or T cells enriched from blood (not recorded which). The DNA for the CDR3 is TGTGCCAGCAGCCGGGCCCCCGGGACAGGCTCCTACGAGCAGTACTTC. This translates into CASSRAPGTGSYEQYF.